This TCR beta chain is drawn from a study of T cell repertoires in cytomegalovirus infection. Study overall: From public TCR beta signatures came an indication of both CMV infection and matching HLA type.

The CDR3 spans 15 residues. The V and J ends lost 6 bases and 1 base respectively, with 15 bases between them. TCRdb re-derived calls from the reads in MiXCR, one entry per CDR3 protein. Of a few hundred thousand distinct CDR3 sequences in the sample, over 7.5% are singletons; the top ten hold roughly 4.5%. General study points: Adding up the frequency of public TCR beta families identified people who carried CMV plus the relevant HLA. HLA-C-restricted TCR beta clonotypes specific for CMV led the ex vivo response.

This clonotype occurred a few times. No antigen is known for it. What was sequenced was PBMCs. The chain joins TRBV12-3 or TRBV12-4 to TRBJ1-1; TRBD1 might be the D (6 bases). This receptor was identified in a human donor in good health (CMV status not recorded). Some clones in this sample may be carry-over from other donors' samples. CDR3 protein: CASRPVGGRNTEAFF. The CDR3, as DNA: TGTGCCAGCAGGCCAGTTGGGGGGCGGAACACTGAAGCTTTCTTT.